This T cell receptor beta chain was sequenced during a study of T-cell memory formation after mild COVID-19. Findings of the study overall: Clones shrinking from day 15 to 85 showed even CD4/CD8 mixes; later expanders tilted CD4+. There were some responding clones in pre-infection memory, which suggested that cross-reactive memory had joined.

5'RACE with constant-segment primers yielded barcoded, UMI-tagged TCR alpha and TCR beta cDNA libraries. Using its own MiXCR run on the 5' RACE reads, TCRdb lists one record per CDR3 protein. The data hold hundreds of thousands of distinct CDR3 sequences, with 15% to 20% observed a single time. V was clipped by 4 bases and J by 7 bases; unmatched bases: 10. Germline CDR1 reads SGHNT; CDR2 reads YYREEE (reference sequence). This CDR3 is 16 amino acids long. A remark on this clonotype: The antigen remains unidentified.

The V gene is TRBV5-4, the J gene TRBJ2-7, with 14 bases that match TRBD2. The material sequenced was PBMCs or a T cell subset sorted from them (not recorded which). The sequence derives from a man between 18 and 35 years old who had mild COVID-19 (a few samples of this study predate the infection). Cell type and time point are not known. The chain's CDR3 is CASSQGLAGGPWEQYF. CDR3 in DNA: TGTGCCAGCAGCCAAGGACTAGCGGGGGGCCCGTGGGAGCAGTACTTC.